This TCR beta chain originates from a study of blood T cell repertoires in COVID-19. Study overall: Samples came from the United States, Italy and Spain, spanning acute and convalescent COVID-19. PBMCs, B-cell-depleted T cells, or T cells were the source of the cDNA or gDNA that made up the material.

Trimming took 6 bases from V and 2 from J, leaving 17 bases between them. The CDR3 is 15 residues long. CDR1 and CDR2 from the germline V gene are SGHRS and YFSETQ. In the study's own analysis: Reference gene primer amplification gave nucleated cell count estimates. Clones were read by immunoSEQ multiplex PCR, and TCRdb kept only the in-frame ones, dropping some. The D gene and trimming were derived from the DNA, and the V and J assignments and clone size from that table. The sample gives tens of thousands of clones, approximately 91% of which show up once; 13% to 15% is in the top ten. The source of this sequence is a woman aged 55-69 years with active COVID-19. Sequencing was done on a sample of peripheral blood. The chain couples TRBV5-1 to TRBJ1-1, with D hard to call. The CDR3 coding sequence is TGCGCCAGCACCCCCAACTCGGGTGCTAACACTGAAGCTTTCTTT. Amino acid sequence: CASTPNSGANTEAFF.